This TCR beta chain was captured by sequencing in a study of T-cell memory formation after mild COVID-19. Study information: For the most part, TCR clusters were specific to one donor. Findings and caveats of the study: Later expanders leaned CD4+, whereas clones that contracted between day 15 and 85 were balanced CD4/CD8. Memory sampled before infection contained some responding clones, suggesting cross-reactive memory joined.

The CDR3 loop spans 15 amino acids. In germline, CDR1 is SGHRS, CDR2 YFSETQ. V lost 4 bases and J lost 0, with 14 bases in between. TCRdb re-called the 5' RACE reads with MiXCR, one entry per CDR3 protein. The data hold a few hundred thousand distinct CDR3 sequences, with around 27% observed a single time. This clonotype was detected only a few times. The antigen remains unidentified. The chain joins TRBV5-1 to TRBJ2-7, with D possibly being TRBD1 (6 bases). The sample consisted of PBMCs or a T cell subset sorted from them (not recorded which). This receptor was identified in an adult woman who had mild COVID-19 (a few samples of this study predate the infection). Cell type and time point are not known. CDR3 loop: CASSPGDTSSYEQYF. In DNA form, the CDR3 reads TGCGCCAGCAGCCCCGGGGACACCAGCTCCTACGAGCAGTACTTC.